The 19 T cell receptor beta chains reported below all come from one sample, sequenced in a study of patients and donors after allogeneic stem cell transplantation. From the RT-PCR reads, TCRdb called clonotypes with MiXCR, one entry per CDR3 protein. The sample shows about 87,000 distinct CDR3 sequences, 4.5% to 5% of them seen only once. Sequencing was done on a sample of blood, either unsorted or a sorted T cell fraction (not recorded which). Receptor source: a human donor who was either an allogeneic HSCT recipient or a stem cell or donor lymphocyte infusion donor (not recorded which). It is not recorded whose cells these are; they may come from a transplant donor.

The V and J genes are TRBV28 and TRBJ1-2; 7 bases are shared with TRBD1. The CDR3 loop spans 13 amino acids. V trimming: 6 bases; J trimming: 7 bases; junction bases outside the gene matches: 8. Germline CDR1 and CDR2: MDHEN and SYDVKM. CDR3 DNA: TGTGCCAGCAGGGCTGACAGGGTCTTTGGCTACACCTTC. It specifies CASRADRVFGYTF.

Many counts were recorded for this clonotype. The V call is TRBV20-1, the J call TRBJ2-1; D is ambiguous. The germline CDR1 and CDR2 sequences are DFQATT and SNEGSKA (reference sequence). The CDR3 spans 17 residues. V was cut by 1 base and J by 1 base, with 17 bases left in between. This chain's CDR3 is CSARVGSGTISYNEQFF. The DNA of the CDR3 is TGCAGTGCTAGAGTCGGATCAGGCACAATTTCCTACAATGAGCAGTTCTTC.

This clonotype appeared many times. The chain combines TRBV19 with TRBJ1-1; D not resolved. The V gene lost 5 bases and the J gene lost 0 bases, with 7 bases spanning the gap. The CDR3 consists of 13 residues. From germline, CDR1 is LNHDA and CDR2 SQIVND (reference sequence). The CDR3 DNA reads TGTGCCAGTAGTCCGTACATGAACACTGAAGCTTTCTTT. It encodes CASSPYMNTEAFF. Combining the CDR3 with reference TRBV19 and TRBJ1-1 gives the whole variable domain DGGITQSPKYLFRKEGQNVTLSCEQNLNHDAMYWYRQDPGQGLRLIYYSQIVNDFQKGDIAEGYSVSREKKESFPLTVTSAQKNPTAFYLCASSPYMNTEAFFGQGTRLTVV.

There are many counts of this clonotype. The CDR3 region is CASRKDRTATNEKLFF. The CDR3 coding sequence is TGTGCCAGCAGGAAGGACAGGACCGCAACTAATGAAAAACTGTTTTTT. The chain couples TRBV2 to TRBJ1-4; 7 bases are shared with TRBD1. Trimming removed 6 bases from V and 0 bases from J; junction bases left unmatched: 7. CDR1 and CDR2 from the germline V gene are SNHLY and FYNNEI. This CDR3 has 16 amino acids.

This clonotype was recorded at least ten times. The CDR3 DNA sequence: TGCAGTGCTAGTCCTAGCGGGGGGCGCACCTACGAGCAGTACTTC. It encodes CSASPSGGRTYEQYF. J is TRBJ2-7 and V is TRBV20-1; 11 nucleotides agree with TRBD2. The germline V gene has CDR1 DFQATT and CDR2 SNEGSKA (reference sequence). CDR3 length: 15 amino acids. The ends lost 3 bases at V and 2 bases at J; junction bases unmatched: 6.

This clonotype is deemed medium-sized. This sequence joins TRBV4-2 and TRBJ2-1; 9 bases are a match to TRBD2. The CDR3 is 17 amino acids. Germline CDR1 reads LGHNA; CDR2 reads YNFKEQ. The junction had 7 bases not matched to a gene; V was cut back by 0 bases and J by 4 bases. The CDR3 nucleotides are TGTGCCAGCAGCCAAGAGGGGAGACTAGCGGCTTACAATGAGCAGTTCTTC. It is translated as CASSQEGRLAAYNEQFF.

This clonotype was observed at least ten times. The genes are TRBV9 and TRBJ2-2; a weak D match, TRBD1 (5 bases). Trimming removed 0 bases from V and 3 bases from J, with 12 bases in between. Germline values: CDR1 SGDLS, CDR2 YYNGEE. The CDR3 covers 16 residues. The CDR3 sequence: CASSVGQGDYTGELFF. Written as DNA, the CDR3 is TGTGCCAGCAGCGTAGGGCAGGGCGATTACACCGGGGAGCTGTTTTTT.

The CDR3 region is CASSLSGGVSSYEQYF. Here the CDR3 DNA reads TGTGCCAGCAGTTTGAGCGGAGGGGTGAGCTCCTACGAGCAGTACTTC. The rearrangement links TRBV27 to TRBJ2-7, with a tentative D call TRBD2 (6 bases). CDR1 and CDR2 (germline): MNHEY, SMNVEV (reference sequence). CDR3 length: 16 residues. V was cut by 3 bases and J by 0 bases, with 15 bases left in between.

The chain has TRBV19 and TRBJ2-2; the match to TRBD1 covers 7 bases. Trimming took 6 bases from V and 5 from J; bases not matched to a gene: 9. This CDR3 is built from 15 residues. Germline V gene sequence: CDR1 LNHDA, CDR2 SQIVND (reference sequence). The CDR3 loop reads CASSTHQTGTGELFF. The DNA of the CDR3 is TGTGCCAGTAGCACACATCAGACAGGGACCGGGGAGCTGTTTTTT. The complete variable domain, with remaining parts taken from reference TRBV19 and TRBJ2-2, reads DGGITQSPKYLFRKEGQNVTLSCEQNLNHDAMYWYRQDPGQGLRLIYYSQIVNDFQKGDIAEGYSVSREKKESFPLTVTSAQKNPTAFYLCASSTHQTGTGELFFGEGSRLTVL.

Many counts were recorded for this clonotype. The rearrangement joins TRBV19 to TRBJ1-1; 7 bases match TRBD1. V was pared by 5 bases and J by 9 bases, with 6 bases of the junction left unmatched. The CDR3 extends over 12 amino acids. Germline values: CDR1 LNHDA, CDR2 SQIVND (reference sequence). CDR3 region: CASSSRQGQAFF. Written as DNA, the CDR3 is TGTGCCAGTAGTTCCCGACAGGGACAAGCTTTCTTT.

The V call is TRBV5-4, the J call TRBJ2-1; 8 nucleotides match TRBD2. V lost 0 bases and J lost 12; bases outside the gene matches: 5. CDR3 size: 13 residues. The germline V gene encodes CDR1 SGHNT and CDR2 YYREEE (reference sequence). CDR3 DNA: TGTGCCAGCAGCTTGGGGACTAGCCCTACGCAGTTCTTC. Protein product: CASSLGTSPTQFF.

This clonotype appeared many times. V usage is TRBV25-1 and J usage is TRBJ2-1; D is unresolved. V was shortened by 2 bases and J by 5 bases, with 10 bases between the two germline ends. The CDR3 loop spans 14 amino acids. Per germline, CDR1 MGHDK and CDR2 SYGVNS. The CDR3: CASSERQLNNEQFF. In DNA form, the CDR3 reads TGTGCCAGCAGTGAACGGCAGCTCAACAATGAGCAGTTCTTC.

This clonotype was detected ten times or more. The V gene is TRBV12-3 or TRBV12-4, the J gene TRBJ2-2; 7 bases are shared with TRBD1. The CDR3 runs to 13 residues. The V gene end was trimmed by 6 bases and the J gene end by 6 bases; junction bases not matched to a gene: 4. CDR3 loop: CASSRTGSGELFF. CDR3 nucleotide sequence: TGTGCCAGCAGCCGGACAGGTTCCGGGGAGCTGTTTTTT.

The chain combines TRBV19 with TRBJ2-6; no clear D. This CDR3 has 16 amino acids. CDR1 and CDR2 (germline): LNHDA, SQIVND (reference sequence). Trimming pared 2 bases from V and 2 bases from J, leaving 10 bases between. CDR3 bases: TGTGCCAGTAGTATACTTACGGGTGCTGGGGCCAACGTCCTGACTTTC. This gives the protein CASSILTGAGANVLTF.

This clonotype showed up many times. This chain connects TRBV10-3 to TRBJ1-1, with D unresolved. CDR1 and CDR2 (germline): ENHRY, SYGVKD. The ends were cut back, 6 bases at V and 4 bases at J, with 6 bases in the middle. This CDR3 comprises 11 residues. The CDR3 DNA reads as TGTGCCATCAGGGGGAGCACTGAAGCTTTCTTT. Its translation: CAIRGSTEAFF.

This clonotype was recorded at least ten times. The chain recombines TRBV5-1 with TRBJ2-3; D not certain. Trimming took 0 bases from V and 5 from J, leaving 13 bases between them. The CDR3 covers 15 residues. Germline V lookup: CDR1 SGHRS, CDR2 YFSETQ. CDR3 protein: CASSLGGPLEDTQYF. As DNA, the CDR3 is TGCGCCAGCAGCTTGGGAGGCCCCTTAGAAGATACGCAGTATTTT.

This clonotype has at least ten counts. The V and J genes are TRBV9 and TRBJ1-2; 8 bases map to TRBD1. From germline, CDR1 is SGDLS and CDR2 YYNGEE. Germline trimming cut 3 bases from V and 4 bases from J; bases unmatched to any gene: 8. The CDR3 has 15 residues. Written as DNA, the CDR3 is TGTGCCAGCAGCGAAAGTGGACAGGGTGGCTATGGCTACACCTTC. It is translated as CASSESGQGGYGYTF.

The table lists this clonotype with many counts. The V and J genes are TRBV5-1 and TRBJ2-5, with D possibly being TRBD1 (6 bases). Per germline, CDR1 SGHRS and CDR2 YFSETQ. With 4 bases removed from V and 1 base from J, the gap between germline ends came to 11 bases. The CDR3 extends over 14 amino acids. The CDR3 reads CASSPGHPQETQYF. As DNA, the CDR3 is TGCGCCAGCAGCCCGGGACATCCCCAAGAGACCCAGTACTTC.

This clonotype was counted ten times or more. The chain couples TRBV4-1 to TRBJ2-3; 9 bases fit TRBD2. CDR1 and CDR2 from the germline V gene are MGHRA and YSYEKL. The junction had 9 bases not matched to a gene; V was cut back by 4 bases and J by 7 bases. The CDR3 covers 15 residues. The CDR3 loop is CASSLTTSGGNTQYF. The CDR3 region has the DNA TGCGCCAGCAGCCTCACGACTAGCGGAGGCAATACGCAGTATTTT.